The 5 T cell receptor beta chains listed next were all sequenced from one sample in a study of response to subunit inactivated influenza vaccine. TCRdb processed the RT-PCR reads anew with MiXCR; each CDR3 protein has one entry. This table holds roughly 650,000 distinct CDR3 sequences, 15% to 18% found once. The sample was PBMCs from blood, taken about 11 days after vaccination. Source of these receptors: a man aged 50 to 60 who received an inactivated influenza vaccine.

This clonotype came up a few times. The chain is built from TRBV15 and TRBJ2-3; TRBD2 agrees at 10 bases. CDR1 is LNHNV, CDR2 YYDKDF, per germline (reference sequence). Trimming removed 3 bases from V and 4 bases from J; junction bases left unmatched: 7. The CDR3 length is 16 residues. CDR3 DNA sequence: TGTGCCACCAGCAGCAGCCTAGCGGGAGACTCAGATACGCAGTATTTT. Translation gives CATSSSLAGDSDTQYF.

This clonotype has just a few counts. The V call is TRBV18, the J call TRBJ2-2, with 10 bases identical to TRBD2. Germline V gene data show CDR1 as KGHSH and CDR2 as LQKENI. The CDR3 covers 17 residues. V lost 5 bases to trimming and J lost 4 bases; unmatched junction nucleotides: 10. The CDR3 sequence: CASSSGLAESGTGELFF. CDR3 sequence (DNA): TGTGCCAGCTCATCCGGACTAGCGGAATCGGGCACCGGGGAGCTGTTTTTT. The complete variable domain, with remaining parts taken from reference TRBV18 and TRBJ2-2, reads NAGVMQNPRHLVRRRGQEARLRCSPMKGHSHVYWYRQLPEEGLKFMVYLQKENIIDESGMPKERFSAEFPKEGPSILRIQQVVRGDSAAYFCASSSGLAESGTGELFFGEGSRLTVL.

The chain is built from TRBV6-2 or TRBV6-3 and TRBJ2-7; 7 bases match TRBD1. V lost 2 bases and J lost 1; bases outside the gene matches: 5. The CDR3 is made up of 15 amino acids. CDR1 and CDR2 (germline): MNHEY, SVGEGT. The DNA for the CDR3 is TGTGCCAGCAGTTACCTGGGACAGAATTCCTACGAGCAGTACTTC. Encoded protein: CASSYLGQNSYEQYF.

The V gene is TRBV2, the J gene TRBJ2-7, with 10 bases matching TRBD2. The CDR3 runs 14 residues. J gave up 7 bases and V 6 bases, and 9 bases lay outside the gene matches. Germline CDR1 SNHLY, CDR2 FYNNEI. The CDR3: CASRGGLAAGEQYF. Here the CDR3 DNA reads TGTGCCAGCAGGGGTGGACTAGCGGCGGGGGAGCAGTACTTC.

The gene calls are TRBV24-1 and TRBJ1-2; TRBD1 is a possible D gene (6 bases). V was cut by 4 bases and J by 4 bases, with 12 bases left in between. The germline gives CDR1 KGHDR, CDR2 SFDVKD. The CDR3 runs to 14 residues. This CDR3 is CATSDGGRFYGYTF. The DNA for the CDR3 is TGTGCCACCAGTGACGGGGGGCGGTTCTATGGCTACACCTTC.